This TCR beta chain was sequenced in a study of early T cells in non-severe SARS-CoV-2 infection. Study context: RNA in bulk from unsorted whole blood was sequenced, and chains were unpaired. The study's findings and limits: Anti-spike CD8 responses were favored by VDJdb matching, which missed private and CD4 specificities.

Individual cDNA molecules received unique molecular identifiers. TCRdb processed the 5' RACE reads anew with MiXCR; each CDR3 protein has one entry. The table lists roughly 41,000 distinct CDR3 sequences, 5.8% of them singletons, with about a quarter in the top ten. This clonotype was detected only a few times. Its antigen is currently unknown. Trimming took 5 bases from V and 1 from J; bases not matched to a gene: 9. The length of the CDR3 is 17 residues. CDR1 and CDR2 (germline): SGHAT, FQNNGV. The source material was whole blood. The receptor comes from an adult who was a healthcare worker with PCR-confirmed SARS-CoV-2 infection or an uninfected control (not recorded which). This rearrangement joins TRBV11-2 to TRBJ2-1; 9 bases map to TRBD2. CDR3 nucleotides: TGTGCCAGCAGCCGTTTTGATGCGGGAGGGTCCTACAATGAGCAGTTCTTC. This codes for CASSRFDAGGSYNEQFF. Looking up the rest from reference TRBV11-2 and TRBJ2-1 gives the full variable domain: EAGVAQSPRYKIIEKRQSVAFWCNPISGHATLYWYQQILGQGPKLLIQFQNNGVVDDSQLPKDRFSAERLKGVDSTLKIQPAKLEDSAVYLCASSRFDAGGSYNEQFFGPGTRLTVL.